This T cell receptor beta chain originates from a study of blood T cells in healthy people across ages. The overall study: About one barcoded beta molecule per two T cells came from capture by template switching. Whole-study findings and limits: Diversity was higher, and naive CD4+ cells more numerous, in long-lived donors than in aged donors.

About this clonotype itself: The antigen remains undetermined.

The use of a sample-barcoded 5' primer and a J-beta primer mix characterized a second PCR of about 6 to 12 cycles. TCRdb redid the calling of the 5' RACE reads with MiXCR, one entry per CDR3 protein. The sample lists 700,000 to 900,000 distinct CDR3 sequences; roughly 26% were seen once. With 3 bases removed from V and 4 bases from J, the gap between germline ends came to 13 bases. Germline loops: CDR1 MDHEN, CDR2 SYDVKM. The CDR3 is made up of 14 amino acids. These data were also filed under a second study, of T cells of mothers and their children. That investigation notes: Versus unrelated pairs, overlap was slightly higher in related mother-child pairs, without reaching significance.

The sequence derives from a boy aged 5-17 years in good health. V is TRBV28 and J is TRBJ2-7, with D maybe TRBD2 (6 bases). Sequencing used blood. CDR3: CASSFSAGTYEQYF. CDR3 nucleotides: TGTGCCAGCAGTTTTTCGGCGGGGACGTACGAGCAGTACTTC.